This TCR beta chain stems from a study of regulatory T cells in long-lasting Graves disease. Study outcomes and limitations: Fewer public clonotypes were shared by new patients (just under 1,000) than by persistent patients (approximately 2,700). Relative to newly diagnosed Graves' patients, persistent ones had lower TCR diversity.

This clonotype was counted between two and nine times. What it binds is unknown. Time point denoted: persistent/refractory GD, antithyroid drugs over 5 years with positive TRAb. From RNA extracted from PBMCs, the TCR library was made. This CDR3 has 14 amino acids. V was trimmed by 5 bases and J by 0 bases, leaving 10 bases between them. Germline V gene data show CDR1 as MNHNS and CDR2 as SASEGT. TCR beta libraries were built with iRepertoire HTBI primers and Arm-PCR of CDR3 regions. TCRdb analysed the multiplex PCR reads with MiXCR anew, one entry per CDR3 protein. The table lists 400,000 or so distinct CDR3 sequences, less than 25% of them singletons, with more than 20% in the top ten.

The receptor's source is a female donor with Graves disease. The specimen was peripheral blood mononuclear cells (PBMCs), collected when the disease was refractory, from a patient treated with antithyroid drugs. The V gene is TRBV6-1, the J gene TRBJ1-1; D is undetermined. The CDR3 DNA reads TGTGCCAGCAGTCGCATGACACTGAACACTGAAGCTTTCTTT. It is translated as CASSRMTLNTEAFF.